This T cell receptor beta chain was recorded in a study of blood T cell repertoires in COVID-19. Study background: The United States, Italy and Spain provided the acute and convalescent COVID-19 samples. From T cells, B-cell-depleted T cells, or PBMCs came the material, which was cDNA or gDNA.

Trimming at V came to 1 base and at J to 3 bases, leaving 4 bases not matched to a gene. The length of the CDR3 is 16 residues. From germline, CDR1 is SNHLY and CDR2 FYNNEI. Patients in Seattle were enrolled during active infection, then followed longitudinally. In the study's own analysis: Researchers report that nucleated cell counts were estimated from reference gene primer amplification. Profiling relied on immunoSEQ multiplex PCR, and the TCRdb table lists in-frame clones only, not all of them. That table furnishes V, J and clone size, whereas the DNA furnished D and trimming. The repertoire holds about 250,000 clones, with approximately 88% as singletons.

The source material was peripheral blood. The chain couples TRBV2 to TRBJ2-1; 9 positions match TRBD2. The TCR was taken from a woman in her thirties with COVID-19, enrolled during active disease. The CDR3 region is CASSEGARGGYNEQFF. DNA of the CDR3: TGTGCCAGCAGTGAAGGGGCGCGGGGGGGCTACAATGAGCAGTTCTTC.